The sequence of this T cell receptor beta chain was determined in a study of T-cell reconstitution after alpha-beta-depleted transplantation in children. Study findings and constraints: Surviving recipient T cells and thymic progenitors produced the high day-60 TCRbeta diversity seen in some patients.

This clonotype has at least ten counts. Its antigen is unknown. The ends were cut back, 3 bases at V and 0 bases at J, with 23 bases in the middle. There are 20 residues in the CDR3. Germline V lookup: CDR1 SGHAT, CDR2 FQDESV (reference sequence). For TCRbeta, the library was prepared with unique molecular identifiers. TCRdb fed the PCR reads into MiXCR, producing one record per CDR3 protein. The sample records a few hundred thousand distinct CDR3 sequences, around 10% being singletons. The origin of this receptor is a boy under two years old with acute myeloid leukemia, due to receive a stem cell transplant. The V gene is TRBV11-1, the J gene TRBJ2-2, with D perhaps TRBD1 (5 bases). Sample: PBMCs, taken before TCRalphabeta/CD19-depleted stem cell transplant. The CDR3 here is CASSLAGMRRVRANTGELFF. The CDR3 nucleotides are TGTGCCAGCAGCTTGGCAGGGATGAGGCGCGTTCGCGCGAACACCGGGGAGCTGTTTTTT. Filled out from reference TRBV11-1 and TRBJ2-2, the complete variable domain reads EAEVAQSPRYKITEKSQAVAFWCDPISGHATLYWYRQILGQGPELLVQFQDESVVDDSQLPKDRFSAERLKGVDSTLKIQPAELGDSAMYLCASSLAGMRRVRANTGELFFGEGSRLTVL.